A single sample is the source of the 21 T cell receptor beta chains below, sequenced in a study of cytomegalovirus exposure and HLA in healthy donors. Primers included in the PCR were 60 Vbeta and 13 Jbeta primers. The data were produced by immunoSEQ multiplex PCR, yet TCRdb's version contains in-frame clones alone and is incomplete. The top ten clones hold around 3.4% of a sample with roughly 160,000 clones, 70% to 85% of them seen once. The specimen sequenced was PBMCs. These receptors came from a man aged 25-45 years in good health and CMV-seropositive.

This clone was detected only a few times. This rearrangement joins TRBV5-8 to TRBJ2-1, with D tentatively TRBD2 (6 bases). The ends were cut back, 2 bases at V and 7 bases at J, with 10 bases in the middle. The CDR3 runs to 13 residues. Germline CDR1 is SGHTS and CDR2 is YDEGEE. The chain's CDR3 is CASSFRGVNEQFF. CDR3 coding DNA: TGTGCCAGCAGCTTTCGCGGGGTGAATGAGCAGTTCTTC.

The V call is TRBV10-2, the J call TRBJ1-1; the D gene is possibly TRBD1 (5 bases). Germline V lookup: CDR1 WSHSY, CDR2 SAAADI. The CDR3 loop spans 12 amino acids. V lost 9 bases, J lost 4 bases, and 12 bases lay in between. The CDR3 DNA reads TGCGCCAGTGTGGGGGGGTTCACTGAAGCTTTCTTT. Translated, it gives CASVGGFTEAFF.

The V call is TRBV25-1, the J call TRBJ2-5; D might be TRBD1 (6 bases). V lost 0 bases and J lost 1, with 15 bases in between. This CDR3 is built from 17 residues. Germline assignment: CDR1 MGHDK and CDR2 SYGVNS. The CDR3 DNA sequence: TGTGCCAGCAGTGAATATGTTCGGGCAGGGGCCCAAGAGACCCAGTACTTC. Translation: CASSEYVRAGAQETQYF. Looking up the rest from reference TRBV25-1 and TRBJ2-5 gives the full variable domain: EADIYQTPRYLVIGTGKKITLECSQTMGHDKMYWYQQDPGMELHLIHYSYGVNSTEKGDLSSESTVSRIRTEHFPLTLESARPSHTSQYLCASSEYVRAGAQETQYFGPGTRLLVL.

This clone turned up a few times. The genes are TRBV11-1 and TRBJ2-3, with 12 positions matching TRBD2. V trimming: 5 bases; J trimming: 2 bases; junction bases outside the gene matches: 8. The germline gives CDR1 SGHAT, CDR2 FQDESV (reference sequence). CDR3 length equals 17 residues. The CDR3 spells CASSPWTSGAPTDTQYF. The CDR3, as DNA: TGTGCCAGCAGCCCCTGGACTAGCGGGGCTCCCACAGATACGCAGTATTTT.

The chain combines TRBV9 with TRBJ2-5, with D tentatively TRBD1 (5 bases). Trimming removed 2 bases at V and 5 bases at J, with 13 bases between. The CDR3 is 14 residues long. CDR1 and CDR2 from the germline V gene are SGDLS and YYNGEE. The CDR3 sequence is CASSVHGAWETQYF. In DNA, the CDR3 is TGTGCCAGCAGCGTTCATGGGGCCTGGGAGACCCAGTACTTC.

The CDR3 is CSVGLAGGRTYEQYF. The CDR3 DNA reads TGCAGCGTTGGGCTAGCGGGGGGGAGAACCTACGAGCAGTACTTC. This chain joins TRBV29-1 and TRBJ2-7; 12 positions match TRBD2. J was trimmed by 2 bases and V by 4 bases; bases with no gene match: 6. In germline, CDR1 is SQVTM, CDR2 ANQGSEA. CDR3 length equals 15 residues.

This chain joins TRBV11-2 and TRBJ2-2; 9 bases are shared with TRBD1. CDR3 size: 16 residues. The germline V gene encodes CDR1 SGHAT and CDR2 FQNNGV. Germline trimming cut 4 bases from V and 7 bases from J; bases unmatched to any gene: 10. DNA of the CDR3: TGTGCCAGCAGCTGGGAGGACAGGGGTCTTCACGGGGAGCTGTTTTTT. It yields the protein CASSWEDRGLHGELFF.

The chain recombines TRBV30 with TRBJ1-1; the D is unclear. Trimming left V 3 bases short and J 1 base short, with 9 bases between. This CDR3 is built from 13 residues. In germline, CDR1 is GTSNPN, CDR2 SVGIG (reference sequence). The CDR3 region is CAWRRSRNTEAFF. The CDR3 nucleotides are TGTGCCTGGAGGAGGTCTCGGAACACTGAAGCTTTCTTT.

V gene TRBV15 combines with J gene TRBJ1-4; D may be TRBD1 (6 bases). The V end was cut by 1 base, the J end by 8 bases, with 17 bases between. This CDR3 contains 16 residues. Germline CDR1 LNHNV, CDR2 YYDKDF (reference sequence). The CDR3 region is CATSRGTDPPGEKLFF. As DNA, the CDR3 is TGTGCCACCAGCAGAGGGACAGACCCTCCCGGGGAAAAACTGTTTTTT.

This chain uses TRBV10-2 with TRBJ2-7; TRBD2 aligns across 7 bases. CDR3 length equals 14 residues. The germline V gene encodes CDR1 WSHSY and CDR2 SAAADI. The V segment lost 7 bases and the J segment 3 bases; nucleotides outside the gene matches: 9. Written as DNA, the CDR3 is TGCGCCAGCAACGGAGGGACTACCTACTACGAGCAGTACTTC. Encoded protein: CASNGGTTYYEQYF.

The V call is TRBV7-2, the J call TRBJ2-2; TRBD1 matches at 10 bases. Germline CDR1 is SGHTA and CDR2 is FQGNSA. This CDR3 has 15 residues. The ends lost 7 bases at V and 6 bases at J; junction bases unmatched: 8. CDR3 nucleotides: TGTGCCAGCATCCCCGGGACAGGGGAATCCGGGGAGCTGTTTTTT. Translation: CASIPGTGESGELFF.

V and J are TRBV5-4 and TRBJ1-1; 9 bases map to TRBD1. J was trimmed by 13 bases and V by 7 bases; bases with no gene match: 14. This CDR3 region has 13 residues. Germline values: CDR1 SGHNT, CDR2 YYREEE (reference sequence). Here the CDR3 DNA reads TGTGCCAGCGGATCCGGGACAGGGAGTAATAATTTCTTT. Protein product: CASGSGTGSNNFF. The complete variable domain, with remaining parts taken from reference TRBV5-4 and TRBJ1-1, reads ETGVTQSPTHLIKTRGQQVTLRCSSQSGHNTVSWYQQALGQGPQFIFQYYREEENGRGNFPPRFSGLQFPNYSSELNVNALELDDSALYLCASGSGTGSNNFFGQGTRLTVV.

The V and J genes are TRBV7-9 and TRBJ1-2, with D possibly being TRBD1 (6 bases). The CDR3 is 15 residues long. V was pared by 5 bases and J by 6 bases, with 19 bases between. Germline loops: CDR1 SEHNR, CDR2 FQNEAQ (reference sequence). The CDR3 nucleotides are TGTGCCAGCAGCCTATTCGAACATACAGGGAATGGCTACACCTTC. Residues: CASSLFEHTGNGYTF.

The gene calls are TRBV19 and TRBJ1-5; D remains unclear. With 1 base removed from V and 0 bases from J, the gap between germline ends came to 13 bases. Germline loops: CDR1 LNHDA, CDR2 SQIVND (reference sequence). This CDR3 is built from 17 residues. The CDR3 bases are TGTGCCAGTAGTATAGGTCTGGGCCCATATAGCAATCAGCCCCAGCATTTT. Translated: CASSIGLGPYSNQPQHF.

The V gene is TRBV5-1, the J gene TRBJ2-7; a weak D match, TRBD2 (5 bases). The CDR3 has 15 amino acids. The V gene's germline CDR1 is SGHRS and CDR2 YFSETQ. The V gene lost 4 bases and the J gene lost 0 bases, with 14 bases spanning the gap. CDR3 sequence reads: CASSNKDFSSYEQYF. The CDR3 DNA reads as TGCGCCAGCAGCAATAAGGACTTTAGCTCCTACGAGCAGTACTTC.

As to this clone: Other DNA sequences in the same sample also yield this CDR3. V gene TRBV19 combines with J gene TRBJ2-7; 10 positions agree with TRBD1. Trimming took 4 bases from V and 5 from J; bases not matched to a gene: 2. Germline-derived CDR1 and CDR2 are LNHDA and SQIVND (reference sequence). The CDR3 totals 13 residues. The CDR3 spells CASSTDRGNEQYF. The CDR3 coding sequence is TGTGCCAGTAGTACGGACAGGGGGAACGAGCAGTACTTC.

The chain links TRBV4-1 to TRBJ2-7, with 10 bases aligning to TRBD1. The CDR3 extends over 16 amino acids. V was pared by 6 bases and J by 3 bases, with 11 bases of the junction left unmatched. Per germline, CDR1 MGHRA and CDR2 YSYEKL. CDR3 amino acids: CASRLVTRDRGYEQYF. Written as DNA, the CDR3 is TGCGCCAGCAGACTAGTTACCCGGGACAGGGGCTACGAGCAGTACTTC.

The gene calls are TRBV27 and TRBJ2-5; D remains unclear. The J call may not be correct, given that the DNA end is closer to TRBJ2-7. CDR3 length equals 12 residues. CDR1 is MNHEY and CDR2 is SMNVEV in the germline V gene (reference sequence). The CDR3 spells CASSSSSYEQYF. The DNA of the CDR3 is TGTGCCAGCAGTTCGAGCTCCTACGAGCAGTACTTC.

The J gene is TRBJ1-1, the V gene TRBV7-9, with 7 bases that match TRBD1. The germline V gene has CDR1 SEHNR and CDR2 FQNEAQ (reference sequence). Trimming cost V 6 bases and J 4 bases; bases outside gene matches: 14. CDR3 length: 16 residues. This CDR3 reads CASRGSAGGLSTEAFF. Written as DNA, the CDR3 is TGTGCCAGCAGAGGCAGCGCAGGGGGGTTGTCCACTGAAGCTTTCTTT.

V usage is TRBV29-1 and J usage is TRBJ1-5; 9 bases line up with TRBD1. Germline CDR1 reads SQVTM; CDR2 reads ANQGSEA. This CDR3 has 14 residues. The V segment lost 6 bases and the J segment 2 bases; nucleotides outside the gene matches: 5. The CDR3 DNA reads as TGCAGCGTGGGGACAGGGTCCCGCAATCAGCCCCAGCATTTT. Its protein is CSVGTGSRNQPQHF.

The chain carries TRBV27 and TRBJ1-3; 7 bases match TRBD1. The junction had 3 bases not matched to a gene; V was cut back by 8 bases and J by 2 bases. The germline CDR1 and CDR2 sequences are MNHEY and SMNVEV (reference sequence). The CDR3 length is 13 residues. CDR3 loop: CASGQGAGNTIYF. The CDR3 coding sequence is TGTGCCAGCGGGCAGGGGGCTGGAAACACCATATATTTT.